The 9 T cell receptor beta chains below come from one sample, sequenced in a study of blood T cell repertoires in COVID-19. Generated by immunoSEQ multiplex PCR, the TCRdb table keeps only in-frame clones and is missing some. The sample contains under 200,000 clones, around 86% of which appear only once. The sequencing sample was made of peripheral blood. Receptor source: a woman aged 80 or over in a cohort sampled during active or convalescent COVID-19.

The chain employs TRBV7-2 and TRBJ2-1, with D possibly TRBD1 on 6 matching bases. The CDR3 totals 14 residues. From germline, CDR1 is SGHTA and CDR2 FQGNSA. V lost 2 bases and J lost 9, with 14 bases in between. The CDR3 nucleotides are TGTGCCAGCAGCTTAAGGGGGTCACTCACTGAGCAGTTCTTC. It yields the protein CASSLRGSLTEQFF.

This CDR3 is CAISERESPTEQYF. CDR3 coding DNA: TGTGCCATCAGTGAACGGGAGTCCCCTACCGAGCAGTACTTC. The V gene is TRBV10-3, the J gene TRBJ2-7; perhaps TRBD2 as D (6 bases). V gave up 3 bases and J gave up 6 bases, with 15 bases separating them. The germline V gene encodes CDR1 ENHRY and CDR2 SYGVKD. CDR3 length: 14 residues.

The CDR3: CASSAGTAIYNEQFF. CDR3 nucleotide sequence: TGTGCCAGCAGCGCCGGGACAGCAATCTACAATGAGCAGTTCTTC. The chain has TRBV6-4 and TRBJ2-1, with 7 bases lining up with TRBD1. The CDR3 loop spans 15 amino acids. Looked up from germline, CDR1 is MRHNA and CDR2 is SNTAGT. After removal of 6 bases from V and 3 bases from J, the junction contained 8 bases not matched to a gene.

V is TRBV9 and J is TRBJ1-1; perhaps TRBD1 as D (6 bases). This CDR3 has 18 amino acids. From germline, CDR1 is SGDLS and CDR2 YYNGEE. Trimming stripped 0 bases from V and 3 bases from J, with 21 bases between. CDR3 loop: CASSVELGEGVKDTEAFF. The CDR3 nucleotides are TGTGCCAGCAGCGTAGAATTGGGAGAGGGGGTTAAGGACACTGAAGCTTTCTTT.

A remark on this clone: The junction departs from the called germline gene at one end, perhaps through a read error. V and J are TRBV5-1 and TRBJ2-1; D possibly corresponds to TRBD1 (6 bases). This CDR3 region has 12 residues. Germline lookup yields CDR1 SGHRS and CDR2 YFSETQ. The CDR3 sequence is CASSLVQGERFF. CDR3 sequence (DNA): TGCGCCAGCAGCTTGGTACAGGGAGAGCGGTTCTTC.

The rearrangement joins TRBV14 to TRBJ2-5; possible D gene TRBD2, 5 bases. In germline, CDR1 is SGHDN, CDR2 FVKESK. V lost 1 base, J lost 7 bases, and 10 bases lay in between. The CDR3 runs 13 residues. DNA of the CDR3: TGTGCCAGCAGCCAAGGCGAGGCGGGGACCCAGTACTTC. Its translation is CASSQGEAGTQYF.

This clone was seen a handful of times. The chain's CDR3 is CASSGRGFNEKLFF. The CDR3 region has the DNA TGTGCCAGCTCCGGCAGAGGGTTTAATGAAAAACTGTTTTTT. This chain uses TRBV18 with TRBJ1-4; D is unresolved. The germline V gene has CDR1 KGHSH and CDR2 LQKENI. Trimming stripped 6 bases from V and 4 bases from J, with 12 bases between. CDR3 length: 14 residues.

This sequence joins TRBV7-9 and TRBJ1-2; unclear D gene. Trimming took off 5 bases at V and 0 bases at J, with 22 bases between the two ends. CDR1 and CDR2 (germline): SEHNR, FQNEAQ (reference sequence). The CDR3 extends over 18 amino acids. The CDR3 sequence is CASSPARVFTQTNYGYTF. The CDR3 DNA is TGTGCCAGCAGCCCAGCGAGGGTGTTTACCCAAACTAACTATGGCTACACCTTC.

The chain combines TRBV4-1 with TRBJ2-1; TRBD1 is a possible D gene (5 bases). The CDR3 is made up of 15 amino acids. V gave up 0 bases and J gave up 6 bases, with 12 bases separating them. CDR1 is MGHRA, CDR2 YSYEKL, per germline. CDR3 in DNA: TGCGCCAGCAGCCAAGATCAGGGCAGGGCCAATGAGCAGTTCTTC. The encoded protein is CASSQDQGRANEQFF.